The TCR beta chain described here comes from a study of graft-versus-host responses after intestinal transplantation. Worth noting for this clone: Its antigen is not identified.

Study findings and constraints: Detected in recipient marrow were GvH clones, some of which were first observed in ileum or blood.

Libraries were prepared by immunoSEQ multiplex PCR; TCRdb keeps only in-frame clonotypes and omits some of them. The sample holds fewer than 95,000 clones, around 90% seen once. Germline V gene data show CDR1 as SGHRS and CDR2 as YFSETQ. The CDR3 is 14 residues long. The V end was cut by 1 base, the J end by 3 bases, with 10 bases between. The rearrangement links TRBV5-1 to TRBJ1-1; no reliable D call. This clonotype was sampled from a human donor who was the organ donor for an intestinal transplant. The sample in question was unstimulated CD8+ T cells sorted from spleen or lymph node cells, obtained before transplant. The CDR3: CASSLSGMDTEAFF. CDR3 DNA sequence: TGCGCCAGCAGCTTGTCCGGTATGGACACTGAAGCTTTCTTT.